A single sample is the source of the 29 T cell receptor beta chains below, sequenced in a study of neurological immune-mediated disorders. TCRdb re-called the 5' RACE reads with MiXCR, one entry per CDR3 protein. The sample carries approximately 100,000 distinct CDR3 sequences, 3.5% recorded once. The sequenced sample consisted of PBMCs. These receptors were collected from a woman in her 50s with multiple sclerosis.

This clonotype was recorded many times. This chain connects TRBV6-5 to TRBJ2-7; D not resolved. The CDR3 totals 17 residues. Germline CDR1 is MNHEY and CDR2 is SVGAGI. V was cut by 0 bases and J by 3 bases, with 18 bases left in between. This CDR3 reads CASSYSRQLPANYEQYF. CDR3 DNA sequence: TGTGCCAGCAGTTACTCGCGGCAGCTACCTGCAAACTACGAGCAGTACTTC.

This clonotype showed up many times. CDR3 amino acids: CSAGDRTLGGYTF. In DNA, the CDR3 is TGCAGCGCTGGGGACAGAACCCTGGGGGGCTACACCTTC. The chain employs TRBV29-1 and TRBJ1-2; 7 positions agree with TRBD1. The CDR3 runs to 13 residues. Germline V lookup: CDR1 SQVTM, CDR2 ANQGSEA. V shed 7 bases, J shed 8 bases, and the junction held 13 bases outside the gene matches.

This clonotype was found many times. The chain couples TRBV5-1 to TRBJ1-1; D uncertain. V dropped 0 bases and J dropped 0 bases, with 9 bases sitting between them. This CDR3 is built from 15 residues. From germline, CDR1 is SGHRS and CDR2 YFSETQ. CDR3 in DNA: TGCGCCAGCAGCTTGGCCTCCACCATGAACACTGAAGCTTTCTTT. Encoded protein: CASSLASTMNTEAFF.

Ten or more counts support this clonotype. This chain joins TRBV7-2 and TRBJ1-1; TRBD1 agrees at 9 bases. This CDR3 is built from 15 residues. Per germline, CDR1 SGHTA and CDR2 FQGNSA. Trimming at V came to 8 bases and at J to 5 bases, leaving 12 bases not matched to a gene. DNA of the CDR3: TGTGCCAGCCGTTTTTTGGACAGGGGAGGGACTGAAGCTTTCTTT. Amino acid sequence: CASRFLDRGGTEAFF.

There are many counts of this clonotype. The J gene is TRBJ2-2, the V gene TRBV20-1; the D gene is possibly TRBD2 (5 bases). Germline V gene data show CDR1 as DFQATT and CDR2 as SNEGSKA (reference sequence). The CDR3 is 16 residues long. Trimming took off 1 base at V and 1 base at J, with 13 bases between the two ends. The CDR3 reads CSARGPGVGNTGELFF. The CDR3 DNA sequence: TGCAGTGCTAGAGGTCCCGGGGTCGGGAACACCGGGGAGCTGTTTTTT.

This clonotype was seen repeatedly, ten times or more. This sequence joins TRBV7-9 and TRBJ1-6; D not resolved. The CDR3 is made up of 12 amino acids. In germline, CDR1 is SEHNR, CDR2 FQNEAQ (reference sequence). V lost 4 bases and J lost 11, with 9 bases in between. CDR3 sequence: CASSSEGAPLHF. The CDR3 DNA sequence: TGTGCCAGCAGCTCAGAGGGAGCACCCCTCCACTTT.

This rearrangement joins TRBV7-3 to TRBJ1-1; D gene ambiguous. The CDR3 has 13 residues. CDR1 and CDR2 (germline): SGHTA, FQGTGA. V gave up 5 bases and J gave up 6 bases, with 13 bases separating them. The CDR3 is CASSLERRSEAFF. The DNA of the CDR3 is TGTGCCAGCAGCCTCGAGAGGAGGTCTGAAGCTTTCTTT. The full variable domain, its missing parts supplied by reference TRBV7-3 and TRBJ1-1, is GAGVSQTPSNKVTEKGKYVELRCDPISGHTALYWYRQSLGQGPEFLIYFQGTGAADDSGLPNDRFFAVRPEGSVSTLKIQRTERGDSAVYLCASSLERRSEAFFGQGTRLTVV.

This clonotype was detected many times. The chain employs TRBV6-2 or TRBV6-3 and TRBJ2-5; D is undetermined. V lost 4 bases and J 13 bases, leaving 16 bases between the germline ends. The CDR3 has 12 amino acids. The germline V gene encodes CDR1 MNHEY and CDR2 SVGEGT. This CDR3 is CASSFGQAAGYF. The DNA of the CDR3 is TGTGCCAGCAGTTTTGGGCAGGCCGCCGGGTACTTC.

At least ten counts were recorded for this clonotype. The chain employs TRBV20-1 and TRBJ1-1; TRBD1 might be the D (5 bases). V was pared by 6 bases and J by 0 bases, with 14 bases between. The CDR3 contains 14 residues. The germline V gene has CDR1 DFQATT and CDR2 SNEGSKA (reference sequence). CDR3 DNA: TGCAGTGCCAAGACAGAACGAATGAACACTGAAGCTTTCTTT. It specifies CSAKTERMNTEAFF.

V usage is TRBV5-5 and J usage is TRBJ2-3; D is possibly TRBD2 (5 bases). The CDR3 runs to 15 residues. The V gene lost 2 bases and the J gene lost 11 bases, with 21 bases spanning the gap. Germline CDR1 SGHKS, CDR2 YYEKEE (reference sequence). CDR3 nucleotides: TGTGCCAGCAGCTTTATGTGGGGAAGCACCGGGGAGCAGTATTTT. Amino acids: CASSFMWGSTGEQYF.

This clonotype was seen repeatedly, ten times or more. This chain links TRBV20-1 with TRBJ1-5; D is undetermined. The CDR3 covers 14 residues. From germline, CDR1 is DFQATT and CDR2 SNEGSKA (reference sequence). Trimming took 1 base from V and 0 from J, leaving 7 bases between them. Written as DNA, the CDR3 is TGCAGTGCTAGAGGAGGTGGTAGCAATCAGCCCCAGCATTTT. It translates to CSARGGGSNQPQHF.

The sample holds many counts of this clonotype. The genes are TRBV5-6 and TRBJ1-2, with D unresolved. CDR3 size: 14 residues. Germline V CDR1 and CDR2: SGHDT, YYEEEE. V was clipped by 3 bases and J by 2 bases, with 11 bases between them. The CDR3, as DNA: TGTGCCAGCAGCTATCAAAGAATAAACTATGGCTACACCTTC. Amino acids: CASSYQRINYGYTF.

V and J are TRBV27 and TRBJ1-1, with no clear D. Per the germline V gene, CDR1 is MNHEY and CDR2 is SMNVEV (reference sequence). V gave up 5 bases and J gave up 8 bases, with 9 bases separating them. This CDR3 has 11 amino acids. The CDR3 sequence: CASSGPGEAFF. DNA of the CDR3: TGTGCCAGCAGTGGCCCGGGGGAAGCTTTCTTT.

V and J are TRBV12-3 or TRBV12-4 and TRBJ2-7, with D perhaps matching TRBD1 (6 bases). This CDR3 has 13 amino acids. Trimming shortened V by 7 bases and J by 2 bases, and 12 bases separated the two germline ends. The chain's CDR3 is CASTRTVTYEQYF. CDR3 DNA sequence: TGTGCCAGCACCAGGACAGTTACCTACGAGCAGTACTTC.

V usage is TRBV3-1 and J usage is TRBJ1-2; 12 bases are a match to TRBD1. This CDR3 spans 18 amino acids. The V segment lost 4 bases and the J segment 0 bases; nucleotides outside the gene matches: 9. CDR1 is LGHDT and CDR2 is YNNKEL in the germline V gene (reference sequence). This CDR3 reads CASSRLRGQGATNYGYTF. The CDR3 coding sequence is TGTGCCAGCAGCCGCCTTAGGGGACAGGGGGCCACTAACTATGGCTACACCTTC.

This clonotype was observed at least ten times. This chain connects TRBV6-5 to TRBJ1-3, with a weak D call TRBD1 (6 bases). Germline V gene lookup returns CDR1 MNHEY and CDR2 SVGAGI. V was shortened by 6 bases and J by 0 bases, with 9 bases between the two germline ends. The CDR3 contains 14 residues. The CDR3 nucleotides are TGTGCCAGCAGAAAACAGGGCTCTGGAAACACCATATATTTT. Its translation is CASRKQGSGNTIYF.

At least ten counts were recorded for this clonotype. The CDR3 reads CASSAKQGAYEQYF. In nucleotides, the CDR3 is TGTGCCAGCAGCGCGAAACAGGGGGCGTACGAGCAGTACTTC. J is TRBJ2-7 and V is TRBV9; 9 positions match TRBD1. The CDR3 spans 14 residues. Germline values: CDR1 SGDLS, CDR2 YYNGEE. Losses at the gene ends were 3 bases for V and 4 bases for J; bases not matched to a gene: 5.

This clonotype has at least ten counts. The junction departs from the called germline gene at one end, perhaps through a read error. The chain couples TRBV7-7 to TRBJ2-1, with D tentatively TRBD1 (5 bases). The CDR3 runs 15 residues. The germline gives CDR1 SSHAT, CDR2 FNYEAQ (reference sequence). The CDR3 nucleotides are TGTGCTAGCAGCCGGGTGCAGGGCTCTTTGGATGAGCAGTTCTTC. Its translation is CASSRVQGSLDEQFF.

At least ten counts were recorded for this clonotype. The J gene is TRBJ1-2, the V gene TRBV7-2; 7 nucleotides line up with TRBD1. V shed 2 bases, J shed 6 bases, and the junction held 15 bases outside the gene matches. Germline values: CDR1 SGHTA, CDR2 FQGNSA. There are 17 residues in the CDR3. The CDR3, as DNA: TGTGCCAGCAGCTTAAGAGCGTCGGGACAGAACAAACATGGCTACACCTTC. It translates to CASSLRASGQNKHGYTF.

This clonotype has more than one count but fewer than ten. With a much larger clone just one base away, this may be a read error. The chain carries TRBV5-1 and TRBJ2-1; D not certain. Per the germline V gene, CDR1 is SGHRS and CDR2 is YFSETQ. Trimming cost V 4 bases and J 8 bases, with 19 bases left between them. This CDR3 has 15 residues. CDR3 protein: CASSHLIIDSYEQFF. Here the CDR3 DNA reads TGCGCCAGCAGCCACCTGATAATAGATAGTTATGAGCAGTTCTTC.

This clonotype was counted many times. The V call is TRBV10-3, the J call TRBJ1-3, with no clear D. The CDR3 covers 18 residues. V shed 3 bases and J shed 12 bases, with 30 bases lying between them. In germline, CDR1 is ENHRY, CDR2 SYGVKD. The CDR3 sequence: CAISDRLSFRLSGKNIYF. DNA for the CDR3: TGTGCCATCAGTGATAGGTTGTCGTTTCGGCTCTCTGGAAAAAACATATATTTT.

At least ten counts were recorded for this clonotype. J is TRBJ2-5 and V is TRBV7-8, with D tentatively TRBD1 (5 bases). The V end was cut by 1 base, the J end by 5 bases, with 8 bases between. The CDR3 has 13 amino acids. CDR1 and CDR2 (germline): SGHVS, FQNEAQ. CDR3 region: CASSLGGTETQYF. For the CDR3, the DNA is TGTGCCAGCAGCTTAGGGGGCACCGAGACCCAGTACTTC.

This clonotype showed up many times. This chain joins TRBV7-9 and TRBJ2-5; D is uncertain. Between the trimmed V and J ends, which lost 5 bases and 5 bases, there was a span of 18 bases. This CDR3 contains 15 residues. CDR1 and CDR2 from the germline V gene are SEHNR and FQNEAQ (reference sequence). CDR3 DNA sequence: TGTGCCAGCAGCCAATTACCCCCCCTGTTTGAGACCCAGTACTTC. Translating gives CASSQLPPLFETQYF.

This clonotype was found many times. The rearrangement uses TRBV5-6 and TRBJ2-7; 10 bases agree with TRBD1. CDR3 length equals 16 residues. Germline V gene data show CDR1 as SGHDT and CDR2 as YYEEEE. Germline trimming cut 3 bases from V and 5 bases from J; bases unmatched to any gene: 11. The CDR3 nucleotides read TGTGCCAGCAGCTGGGCTAAGACAGGGGGCTACAACGAGCAGTACTTC. It is translated as CASSWAKTGGYNEQYF.

This clonotype was detected many times. The chain joins TRBV5-1 to TRBJ1-4, with 7 bases aligning to TRBD1. Unmatched junction bases numbered 6, after V lost 4 bases and J lost 0 bases. The germline gives CDR1 SGHRS, CDR2 YFSETQ. This CDR3 is built from 16 residues. CDR3 bases: TGCGCCAGCAGCCGGGACAGATCTTCAACTAATGAAAAACTGTTTTTT. It codes for CASSRDRSSTNEKLFF.

This clonotype was counted between two and nine times. The chain uses TRBV20-1 and TRBJ2-1; unclear D gene. Germline V lookup: CDR1 DFQATT, CDR2 SNEGSKA (reference sequence). CDR3 length: 12 amino acids. CDR3 in DNA: TGCAGCTCAACCCTGTGGTACAATGAGCAGTTCTTC. Translation gives CSSTLWYNEQFF.

This clonotype was picked up many times. This chain links TRBV29-1 with TRBJ1-5; 10 bases line up with TRBD1. The CDR3 spans 15 residues. Germline CDR1 and CDR2: SQVTM and ANQGSEA. Germline trimming cut 0 bases from V and 2 bases from J; bases unmatched to any gene: 1. The CDR3 nucleotides are TGCAGCGTTGAAGATGGGACAGGGGGCAATCAGCCCCAGCATTTT. Protein product: CSVEDGTGGNQPQHF.

This clonotype was recorded many times. The chain couples TRBV5-1 to TRBJ1-2; D gene ambiguous. Germline V gene sequence: CDR1 SGHRS, CDR2 YFSETQ. Trimming cost V 4 bases and J 13 bases, with 20 bases left between them. The CDR3 contains 13 residues. The CDR3 region is CASSDPPTDPGTF. The DNA for the CDR3 is TGCGCCAGCAGCGACCCCCCGACGGACCCGGGCACCTTC.

This clonotype was found many times. The chain has TRBV7-9 and TRBJ2-7, with D tentatively TRBD1 or TRBD2 (5 bases each). The CDR3 runs to 16 residues. In germline, CDR1 is SEHNR, CDR2 FQNEAQ (reference sequence). Trimming shortened V by 1 base and J by 3 bases, and 16 bases separated the two germline ends. CDR3 sequence reads: CASSLGPRESRYEQYF. The CDR3 DNA reads TGTGCCAGCAGCTTAGGGCCCAGGGAGTCCCGCTACGAGCAGTACTTC.